This is a list of T cell receptor beta chains from one sample in a study of blood T cell repertoires in COVID-19. Using immunoSEQ multiplex PCR, the repertoire was profiled, and TCRdb retains in-frame clones only, with some absent. The table records some 76,000 clones, around 86% of them present only once. The sample consisted of peripheral blood. Receptors were obtained from a human donor in a cohort sampled during active COVID-19. Each CDR3 is given with its conserved first and last residue. D genes are given only for firm matches. Some rows have no size entry. The others give once, few or many, or a class for an expanded clone.

v_gene: TRBV30
j_gene: TRBJ1-5
abundance: few
d_gene: -
CDR3aa: CAWSHGGGQPQHF
CDR3nt: TGTGCCTGGAGTCACGGGGGGGGCCAGCCCCAGCATTTT

v_gene: TRBV7-3
j_gene: TRBJ2-1
abundance: -
d_gene: -
CDR3aa: CASGERRSSYNEQFF
CDR3nt: TGTGCCAGCGGGGAGAGAAGAAGCTCCTACAATGAGCAGTTCTTC

v_gene: TRBV19
j_gene: TRBJ2-3
abundance: -
d_gene: TRBD2
CDR3aa: CASSGGLAGHPGTDTQYF
CDR3nt: TGTGCCAGTAGTGGAGGACTAGCGGGGCATCCTGGCACAGATACGCAGTATTTT

v_gene: TRBV19
j_gene: TRBJ1-5
abundance: -
d_gene: -
CDR3aa: CASSIRAWQGRERGGQPQHF
CDR3nt: TGTGCCAGTAGTATACGTGCATGGCAGGGAAGAGAGCGAGGGGGTCAGCCCCAGCATTTT

v_gene: TRBV19
j_gene: TRBJ2-5
abundance: -
d_gene: TRBD2
CDR3aa: CASSKPGLAGEETQYF
CDR3nt: TGTGCCAGTAGTAAGCCTGGACTAGCGGGGGAGGAGACCCAGTACTTC

v_gene: TRBV2
j_gene: TRBJ1-1
abundance: -
d_gene: TRBD1
CDR3aa: CASGGGVSTEAFF
CDR3nt: TGTGCCAGCGGAGGGGGCGTGAGCACTGAAGCTTTCTTT

v_gene: TRBV5-4
j_gene: TRBJ1-2
abundance: -
d_gene: -
CDR3aa: CASSPAGAEGYTF
CDR3nt: TGTGCCAGCAGCCCGGCGGGGGCGGAGGGCTACACCTTC

v_gene: TRBV3-1/TRBV3-2
j_gene: TRBJ2-2
abundance: -
d_gene: TRBD2
CDR3aa: CASVGLAEDGELFF
CDR3nt: TGTGCCAGCGTCGGACTAGCGGAGGACGGGGAGCTGTTTTTT

v_gene: TRBV10-2
j_gene: TRBJ2-5
abundance: -
d_gene: TRBD1
CDR3aa: CASSGAQGPGETQYF
CDR3nt: TGCGCCAGCAGTGGGGCACAGGGGCCGGGGGAGACCCAGTACTTC

v_gene: TRBV7-9
j_gene: TRBJ1-2
abundance: -
d_gene: -
CDR3aa: CASSDRTLRDYGYTF
CDR3nt: TGTGCCAGCAGCGATCGGACCCTCAGGGACTATGGCTACACCTTC

v_gene: TRBV18
j_gene: TRBJ1-1
abundance: -
d_gene: -
CDR3aa: CASSPIGIGGGTEAFF
CDR3nt: TGTGCCAGCTCACCCATCGGGATCGGGGGAGGCACTGAAGCTTTCTTT

v_gene: TRBV5-6
j_gene: TRBJ1-4
abundance: -
d_gene: -
CDR3aa: CASSYTGVNEKLFF
CDR3nt: TGTGCCAGCAGCTACACAGGAGTTAATGAAAAACTGTTTTTT

v_gene: TRBV12-3/TRBV12-4
j_gene: TRBJ2-1
abundance: -
d_gene: -
CDR3aa: CASSLAESAQQFF
CDR3nt: TGTGCCAGCAGTTTAGCGGAGTCAGCTCAGCAGTTCTTC

v_gene: TRBV6-5
j_gene: TRBJ2-3
abundance: -
d_gene: TRBD2
CDR3aa: CASCGGAGDTQYF
CDR3nt: TGTGCCAGCTGCGGGGGGGCAGGGGATACGCAGTATTTT

v_gene: TRBV18
j_gene: TRBJ1-6
abundance: -
d_gene: TRBD1
CDR3aa: CASSPTDRGNSNSPLHF
CDR3nt: TGTGCCAGCTCACCAACCGACAGGGGGAACTCCAATTCACCCCTCCACTTT

v_gene: TRBV6-5
j_gene: TRBJ2-1
abundance: once
d_gene: -
CDR3aa: CASRRDSSSYNEQFF
CDR3nt: TGTGCCAGTCGCCGGGACTCAAGCTCCTACAATGAGCAGTTCTTC

v_gene: TRBV5-5
j_gene: TRBJ1-1
abundance: -
d_gene: -
CDR3aa: CASSVTGLDTEAFF
CDR3nt: TGTGCCAGCAGCGTCACAGGATTGGACACTGAAGCTTTCTTT

v_gene: TRBV10-1
j_gene: TRBJ2-1
abundance: -
d_gene: TRBD2
CDR3aa: CASSETAGGYNEQFF
CDR3nt: TGCGCCAGCAGTGAGACGGCGGGGGGATACAATGAGCAGTTCTTC

v_gene: TRBV3-1/TRBV3-2
j_gene: TRBJ1-1
abundance: few
d_gene: TRBD1
CDR3aa: CASSHYRGGTEAFF
CDR3nt: TGTGCCAGCAGCCATTACAGGGGCGGTACTGAAGCTTTCTTT

v_gene: TRBV18
j_gene: TRBJ2-3
abundance: -
d_gene: -
CDR3aa: CASSPLSQITTDTQYF
CDR3nt: TGTGCCAGCTCACCCCTTAGCCAAATCACAACAGATACGCAGTATTTT

v_gene: TRBV9
j_gene: TRBJ2-7
abundance: -
d_gene: TRBD1
CDR3aa: CASSEGQGVSYEQYF
CDR3nt: TGTGCCAGCAGCGAGGGACAGGGAGTATCCTACGAGCAGTACTTC

v_gene: TRBV6-5
j_gene: TRBJ2-1
abundance: few
d_gene: TRBD1
CDR3aa: CASRKQGRAYNEQFF
CDR3nt: TGTGCCAGCAGGAAACAGGGGCGCGCCTACAATGAGCAGTTCTTC

v_gene: TRBV19
j_gene: TRBJ1-6
abundance: -
d_gene: -
CDR3aa: CASSRGGHNSPLHF
CDR3nt: TGTGCCAGTAGCCGGGGGGGGCACAATTCACCCCTCCACTTT

v_gene: TRBV4-2
j_gene: TRBJ2-3
abundance: once
d_gene: TRBD2
CDR3aa: CASSQVGASGVISTDTQYF
CDR3nt: TGTGCCAGCAGCCAAGTGGGCGCTAGCGGGGTGATAAGCACAGATACGCAGTATTTT

v_gene: TRBV7-3
j_gene: TRBJ1-6
abundance: -
d_gene: -
CDR3aa: CASSLTGGGSPLHF
CDR3nt: TGTGCCAGCAGCTTAACAGGGGGGGGATCACCCCTCCACTTT

v_gene: TRBV5-1
j_gene: TRBJ2-5
abundance: -
d_gene: -
CDR3aa: CASSLQTSGETQYF
CDR3nt: TGCGCCAGCAGCTTGCAGACCTCCGGGGAGACCCAGTACTTC

v_gene: TRBV7-3
j_gene: TRBJ1-1
abundance: -
d_gene: -
CDR3aa: CASSRQVNTEAFF
CDR3nt: TGTGCCAGCAGTAGACAGGTTAACACTGAAGCTTTCTTT

v_gene: TRBV5-1
j_gene: TRBJ2-7
abundance: -
d_gene: -
CDR3aa: CASSLGHLGRGSGEQYF
CDR3nt: TGCGCCAGCAGCTTGGGCCACCTTGGCAGGGGCTCGGGCGAGCAGTACTTC

v_gene: TRBV9
j_gene: TRBJ2-7
abundance: few
d_gene: TRBD2
CDR3aa: CASSVGLAGPHEQYF
CDR3nt: TGTGCCAGCAGCGTAGGGCTAGCGGGGCCCCACGAGCAGTACTTC

v_gene: TRBV5-4
j_gene: TRBJ1-1
abundance: -
d_gene: -
CDR3aa: CASSIRTAEAFF
CDR3nt: TGTGCCAGCAGCATACGGACAGCTGAAGCTTTCTTT

v_gene: TRBV18
j_gene: TRBJ2-7
abundance: -
d_gene: TRBD2
CDR3aa: CASSPLPGREYEQYF
CDR3nt: TGTGCCAGCTCACCACTCCCAGGGAGGGAGTACGAGCAGTACTTC

v_gene: TRBV16
j_gene: TRBJ1-5
abundance: -
d_gene: -
CDR3aa: CASSPRDTYQPQHF
CDR3nt: TGTGCCAGCAGCCCCAGGGACACTTATCAGCCCCAGCATTTT

v_gene: TRBV19
j_gene: TRBJ2-3
abundance: -
d_gene: -
CDR3aa: CASSIVAASTDTQYF
CDR3nt: TGTGCCAGTAGTATAGTTGCGGCTAGCACAGATACGCAGTATTTT

v_gene: TRBV19
j_gene: TRBJ1-1
abundance: -
d_gene: -
CDR3aa: CASSWRPNLNTEAFF
CDR3nt: TGTGCCAGTAGTTGGCGGCCGAACCTGAACACTGAAGCTTTCTTT

v_gene: TRBV2
j_gene: TRBJ1-1
abundance: once
d_gene: TRBD1
CDR3aa: CASSRQGVNTEAFF
CDR3nt: TGTGCCAGCAGCCGACAGGGGGTGAACACTGAAGCTTTCTTT

v_gene: TRBV10-2
j_gene: TRBJ2-7
abundance: -
d_gene: TRBD2
CDR3aa: CASSASGGPYEQYF
CDR3nt: TGCGCCAGCAGTGCTAGCGGGGGGCCCTACGAGCAGTACTTC

v_gene: TRBV18
j_gene: TRBJ2-1
abundance: -
d_gene: TRBD2
CDR3aa: CASSPGLAGFYNEQFF
CDR3nt: TGTGCCAGCTCACCCGGACTAGCGGGTTTCTACAATGAGCAGTTCTTC

v_gene: TRBV4-2
j_gene: TRBJ1-1
abundance: once
d_gene: TRBD1
CDR3aa: CASSRDRGYTEAFF
CDR3nt: TGTGCCAGCAGCCGGGACAGGGGATACACTGAAGCTTTCTTT

v_gene: TRBV3-1/TRBV3-2
j_gene: TRBJ2-3
abundance: -
d_gene: -
CDR3aa: CASSQRGRESTDTQYF
CDR3nt: TGTGCCAGCAGCCAAAGGGGAAGAGAGAGCACAGATACGCAGTATTTT

v_gene: TRBV7-3
j_gene: TRBJ2-3
abundance: -
d_gene: -
CDR3aa: CASSPDEVSTDTQYF
CDR3nt: TGTGCCAGCAGCCCTGACGAGGTTAGCACAGATACGCAGTATTTT

v_gene: TRBV6-5
j_gene: TRBJ2-3
abundance: -
d_gene: -
CDR3aa: CATLRTRMDTQYF
CDR3nt: TGTGCCACCCTCCGGACTCGCATGGATACGCAGTATTTT

v_gene: TRBV23-1
j_gene: TRBJ2-7
abundance: once
d_gene: -
CDR3aa: CASSQLWQGRIYEQYF
CDR3nt: TGCGCCAGCAGTCAACTCTGGCAGGGCCGTATCTACGAGCAGTACTTC

v_gene: TRBV2
j_gene: TRBJ1-1
abundance: -
d_gene: TRBD1
CDR3aa: CASRETGGLTEAFF
CDR3nt: TGTGCCAGCAGGGAGACAGGGGGACTCACTGAAGCTTTCTTT

v_gene: TRBV18
j_gene: TRBJ1-3
abundance: few
d_gene: -
CDR3aa: CASSQPGRAEGNTIYF
CDR3nt: TGTGCCAGCTCACAACCGGGGAGGGCTGAAGGAAACACCATATATTTT

v_gene: TRBV19
j_gene: TRBJ1-3
abundance: -
d_gene: -
CDR3aa: CASEVRYSGNTIYF
CDR3nt: TGTGCCAGTGAGGTAAGGTACTCTGGAAACACCATATATTTT

v_gene: TRBV5-1
j_gene: TRBJ2-1
abundance: once
d_gene: TRBD2
CDR3aa: CASSLVVAGGLAYNEQFF
CDR3nt: TGCGCCAGCAGCTTGGTGGTAGCGGGGGGCCTTGCCTACAATGAGCAGTTCTTC

v_gene: TRBV28
j_gene: TRBJ2-7
abundance: -
d_gene: TRBD1
CDR3aa: CASSDPGTGVREQYF
CDR3nt: TGTGCCAGCAGTGACCCCGGGACAGGGGTGAGGGAGCAGTACTTC

v_gene: TRBV7-3
j_gene: TRBJ1-2
abundance: -
d_gene: TRBD1
CDR3aa: CASSDPGTAKGYTF
CDR3nt: TGTGCCAGCAGCGACCCCGGGACAGCCAAAGGCTACACCTTC

v_gene: TRBV5-5
j_gene: TRBJ1-5
abundance: few
d_gene: TRBD1
CDR3aa: CASTRGGTGVTQPQHF
CDR3nt: TGTGCCAGCACTCGAGGGGGGACAGGGGTCACCCAGCCCCAGCATTTT